This T cell receptor (beta chain) was obtained from a study of technical replicates of blood from a few donors. Using immunoSEQ multiplex PCR, the repertoire was profiled, and TCRdb retains in-frame clones only, with some absent. In the table there are fewer than 100,000 clones, about 94% of which are singletons. There are 17 residues in the CDR3. The V and J ends lost 4 bases and 3 bases respectively, with 20 bases between them. Germline CDR1 reads MGHRA; CDR2 reads YSYEKL. What was sequenced was T cells isolated from PBMCs. The rearrangement uses TRBV4-1 and TRBJ2-3; the D gene is possibly TRBD1 (5 bases). This TCR was recovered from a human donor in good health. CDR3 DNA sequence: TGCGCCAGCAGCCGGACAAAAGGGGCCCCAGCGACAGATACGCAGTATTTT. Protein product: CASSRTKGAPATDTQYF.